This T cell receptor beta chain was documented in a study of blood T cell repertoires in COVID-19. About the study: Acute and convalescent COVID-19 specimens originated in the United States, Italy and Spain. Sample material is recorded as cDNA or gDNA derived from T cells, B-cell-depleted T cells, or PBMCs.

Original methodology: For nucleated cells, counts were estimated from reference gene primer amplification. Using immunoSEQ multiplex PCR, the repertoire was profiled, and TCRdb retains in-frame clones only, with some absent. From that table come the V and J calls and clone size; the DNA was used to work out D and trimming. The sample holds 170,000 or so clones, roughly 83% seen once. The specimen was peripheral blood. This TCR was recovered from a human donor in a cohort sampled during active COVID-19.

The CDR3 loop is CASSPRSRGGPYEQYF. For the CDR3, the DNA is TGTGCCAGCAGCCCCCGAAGCAGGGGTGGCCCCTACGAGCAGTACTTC. J is TRBJ2-7 and V is TRBV21-1; whether TRBD1, the table's D call, matches the DNA was not checked. TRBV21-1 is tagged as a pseudogene. This CDR3 region has 16 residues.